This entry describes one T cell receptor beta chain. This sample stems from a study of T cells in Graves' hyperthyroidism and ophthalmopathy. The source material, RNA transcripts, was used to amplify TCR beta CDR3 regions. First-round RT-PCR of the TCR CDR3 relied on the HTBI primer set. TCRdb itself ran the multiplex PCR reads through MiXCR, one entry per CDR3 protein. The sample lists roughly 650,000 distinct CDR3 sequences; approximately 15% were seen once. This CDR3 has 13 amino acids. V lost 5 bases and J 3 bases, leaving 10 bases between the germline ends. The germline V gene has CDR1 SGHTA and CDR2 FQGTGA.

What was sequenced was blood. This chain links TRBV7-3 with TRBJ2-5; D uncertain. The sequence was collected from a woman in her forties with Graves' ophthalmopathy. The CDR3 DNA is TGTGCCAGCAGCCAAACGACGAAAGAGACCCAGTACTTC. Its protein product is CASSQTTKETQYF.